The 31 T cell receptor beta chains below come from one sample, sequenced in a study of shared clonotypes between healthy human individuals. TCRdb's copy holds only in-frame clones and misses some; the assay was immunoSEQ multiplex PCR. Of 2,500,000 or so clones listed, just under 95% are singletons. Sequenced material: naive CD4+ T cells from PBMCs. Specified subset: CD45RA+ positively selected. The receptor source for this set is a man aged 18-30 years in good health. Some clones in this sample may be carry-over from other donors' samples.

V and J are TRBV5-8 and TRBJ2-3; D might be TRBD2 (6 bases). V gave up 2 bases and J gave up 1 base, with 11 bases separating them. Germline loops: CDR1 SGHTS, CDR2 YDEGEE. The CDR3 extends over 15 amino acids. The CDR3 sequence is CASSFGGKRTDTQYF. In DNA form, the CDR3 reads TGTGCCAGCAGCTTTGGCGGGAAGCGCACAGATACGCAGTATTTT.

The V gene is TRBV29-1, the J gene TRBJ1-3; no clear D gene. The CDR3 spans 12 residues. Looked up from germline, CDR1 is SQVTM and CDR2 is ANQGSEA. Trimming pared 4 bases from V and 2 bases from J, leaving 6 bases between. CDR3 sequence: CSVVTTGNTIYF. The DNA of the CDR3 is TGCAGCGTTGTCACAACTGGAAACACCATATATTTT.

This chain connects TRBV10-1 to TRBJ2-2; D gene uncertain. CDR1 and CDR2 (germline): WNHNN, SYGVQD (reference sequence). There are 16 residues in the CDR3. Trimming left V 6 bases short and J 6 bases short, with 20 bases between. DNA of the CDR3: TGCGCCAGCAGCGAGGTGGGGTGGGAAAGAGCCGGGGAGCTGTTTTTT. This sequence encodes CASSEVGWERAGELFF.

The CDR3 nucleotides read TGTGCCAGCAGCCCACGAAGGGACAGGGTGGGCACAGATACGCAGTATTTT. Translation gives CASSPRRDRVGTDTQYF. The chain links TRBV7-8 to TRBJ2-3; 9 bases line up with TRBD1. The length of the CDR3 is 17 residues. With 5 bases clipped from V and 1 base from J, the junction kept 10 bases outside the gene matches. In germline, CDR1 is SGHVS, CDR2 FQNEAQ.

This clone has a single count. The rearrangement links TRBV6-6 to TRBJ1-5; 9 positions match TRBD1. The germline gives CDR1 MNHNY, CDR2 SVGAGI (reference sequence). The CDR3 runs to 14 residues. J gave up 7 bases and V 6 bases, and 7 bases lay outside the gene matches. The CDR3 DNA reads as TGTGCCAGCAGGGGCCGGGACAGGGTCCAGCCCCAGCATTTT. Translating gives CASRGRDRVQPQHF.

V and J are TRBV4-1 and TRBJ2-1; 14 bases agree with TRBD2. The junction had 9 bases not matched to a gene; V was cut back by 4 bases and J by 4 bases. Germline V gene data show CDR1 as MGHRA and CDR2 as YSYEKL. CDR3 length: 18 amino acids. The CDR3 coding sequence is TGCGCCAGCAGCCGAAGGTGGGGACTAGCGGGAGATTACAATGAGCAGTTCTTC. Its protein product is CASSRRWGLAGDYNEQFF.

V gene TRBV7-7 combines with J gene TRBJ1-2, with TRBD1 as a possible D gene (6 bases). This CDR3 spans 13 amino acids. V lost 5 bases to trimming and J lost 6 bases, with 13 bases between them. Germline CDR1 reads SSHAT; CDR2 reads FNYEAQ (reference sequence). The DNA for the CDR3 is TGTGCCAGCAGCCCCATTCGGGGGCATGGCTACACCTTC. The encoded protein is CASSPIRGHGYTF.

On this clone: This CDR3 is also generated by other DNA sequences in the sample. The chain joins TRBV6-1 to TRBJ1-1; D not resolved. Germline V gene lookup returns CDR1 MNHNS and CDR2 SASEGT. V lost 6 bases, J lost 1 base, and 9 bases lay in between. The CDR3 totals 13 residues. This CDR3 is CASRLTANTEAFF. CDR3 in DNA: TGTGCCAGCAGGCTTACAGCGAACACTGAAGCTTTCTTT.

V usage is TRBV19 and J usage is TRBJ2-3; the D gene is possibly TRBD2 (6 bases). CDR1 is LNHDA, CDR2 SQIVND, per germline (reference sequence). The CDR3 has 14 residues. V was pared by 9 bases and J by 0 bases, with 13 bases between. CDR3: CASSKRASTDTQYF. In DNA, the CDR3 is TGTGCCAGCTCAAAGCGGGCTAGCACAGATACGCAGTATTTT.

Worth noting for this clone: Other nucleotide sequences from this sample produce the same CDR3. This sequence joins TRBV18 and TRBJ1-1; 10 nucleotides agree with TRBD1. The CDR3 has 15 amino acids. Germline V gives CDR1 KGHSH, CDR2 LQKENI. The ends lost 3 bases at V and 3 bases at J; junction bases unmatched: 4. The DNA of the CDR3 is TGTGCCAGCTCACCTCGGACAGGGGGTGACACTGAAGCTTTCTTT. It is translated as CASSPRTGGDTEAFF.

The V gene is TRBV11-2, the J gene TRBJ1-2; no reliable D call. The CDR3 is made up of 13 amino acids. Between the trimmed V and J ends, which lost 5 bases and 4 bases, there was a span of 11 bases. CDR1 and CDR2 from the germline V gene are SGHAT and FQNNGV. Written as DNA, the CDR3 is TGTGCCAGCAGCCCCCCGGAGGCCTATGGCTACACCTTC. This translates into CASSPPEAYGYTF.

This chain uses TRBV29-1 with TRBJ2-2; the match to TRBD2 covers 12 bases. The CDR3 loop spans 18 amino acids. Per the germline V gene, CDR1 is SQVTM and CDR2 is ANQGSEA. Germline trimming cut 2 bases from V and 0 bases from J; bases unmatched to any gene: 7. The CDR3 coding sequence is TGCAGCGTTGAATACCTAGCGGGAGGGCCGGCGAACACCGGGGAGCTGTTTTTT. Protein product: CSVEYLAGGPANTGELFF.

The chain is built from TRBV7-9 and TRBJ1-1; 7 positions match TRBD1. The CDR3 extends over 13 amino acids. After removal of 2 bases from V and 11 bases from J, the junction contained 8 bases not matched to a gene. CDR1 and CDR2 from the germline V gene are SEHNR and FQNEAQ (reference sequence). CDR3 sequence: CASSLSQGVRAFF. The CDR3 DNA follows: TGTGCCAGCAGCTTAAGCCAGGGGGTTCGGGCTTTCTTT.

V is TRBV5-5 and J is TRBJ2-7; 7 positions agree with TRBD1. The V gene's germline CDR1 is SGHKS and CDR2 YYEKEE (reference sequence). Trimming removed 4 bases from V and 4 bases from J; junction bases left unmatched: 5. The CDR3 sequence is 13 residues long. CDR3 loop: CASSRDRRYEQYF. Here the CDR3 DNA reads TGTGCCAGCAGCCGGGACAGACGGTACGAGCAGTACTTC.

V gene TRBV5-1 combines with J gene TRBJ1-4; D not resolved. In germline, CDR1 is SGHRS, CDR2 YFSETQ. With 0 bases removed from V and 3 bases from J, the gap between germline ends came to 12 bases. The CDR3 has 16 amino acids. The CDR3 reads CASSLGGWGSNEKLFF. The CDR3 nucleotides read TGCGCCAGCAGCTTGGGCGGTTGGGGATCTAATGAAAAACTGTTTTTT.

This sequence joins TRBV7-9 and TRBJ2-3; tentative D call: TRBD2 (5 bases). The CDR3 contains 16 residues. V was shortened by 3 bases and J by 5 bases, with 18 bases between the two germline ends. Germline V lookup: CDR1 SEHNR, CDR2 FQNEAQ (reference sequence). CDR3 protein: CASSFSASRRRDTQYF. In DNA, the CDR3 is TGTGCCAGCAGCTTCTCGGCGAGCCGGAGGCGAGATACGCAGTATTTT.

The chain is built from TRBV5-1 and TRBJ2-2, with 9 bases aligning to TRBD1. This CDR3 region has 14 residues. The trim removed 4 bases at V and 6 bases at J, leaving 4 bases unmatched. Germline lookup yields CDR1 SGHRS and CDR2 YFSETQ. DNA of the CDR3: TGCGCCAGCAGCCCCAGGACAGGGGCCGGGGAGCTGTTTTTT. Encoded protein: CASSPRTGAGELFF.

This rearrangement joins TRBV15 to TRBJ2-7; 8 bases map to TRBD2. The CDR3 runs 15 residues. Germline assignment: CDR1 LNHNV and CDR2 YYDKDF (reference sequence). V lost 1 base and J lost 2; bases outside the gene matches: 4. The CDR3, as DNA: TGTGCCACCAGCAGAGGTCCGGGAGGGCCCTACGAGCAGTACTTC. This gives the protein CATSRGPGGPYEQYF.

This clone was seen just once. J is TRBJ2-7 and V is TRBV28, with 8 nucleotides matching TRBD1. With 9 bases clipped from V and 6 bases from J, the junction kept 7 bases outside the gene matches. The CDR3 is made up of 12 amino acids. Germline loops: CDR1 MDHEN, CDR2 SYDVKM. CDR3 bases: TGTGCCAGGGGTACAGGGGGTGGCGAGCAGTACTTC. Residues: CARGTGGGEQYF.

Comment on this clone: Other nucleotide sequences from this sample produce the same CDR3. The V gene is TRBV5-1, the J gene TRBJ2-2; D is possibly TRBD1 (6 bases). V gave up 2 bases and J gave up 1 base, with 12 bases separating them. Germline CDR1 and CDR2: SGHRS and YFSETQ. The CDR3 consists of 16 residues. For the CDR3, the DNA is TGCGCCAGCAGCTTAAGTCCACAGGGGAACACCGGGGAGCTGTTTTTT. This translates into CASSLSPQGNTGELFF.

This rearrangement joins TRBV5-1 to TRBJ2-6, with D maybe TRBD1 (6 bases). This CDR3 region has 17 residues. Trimming shortened V by 2 bases and J by 0 bases, and 12 bases separated the two germline ends. Germline CDR1 and CDR2: SGHRS and YFSETQ. CDR3 DNA sequence: TGCGCCAGCAGCTTCAACAGGGTGCTCTCTGGGGCCAACGTCCTGACTTTC. Encoded protein: CASSFNRVLSGANVLTF.

The rearrangement uses TRBV6-5 and TRBJ2-3, with D tentatively TRBD1 (6 bases). The CDR3 is 15 amino acids. Per the germline V gene, CDR1 is MNHEY and CDR2 is SVGAGI. Deletions cut 4 bases from V and 3 bases from J, with 14 bases between. In nucleotides, the CDR3 is TGTGCCAGCAGTTCGGGCAGGGGTTGGACAGATACGCAGTATTTT. Protein: CASSSGRGWTDTQYF.

This clone occurred a few times. Other DNA sequences in the same sample also yield this CDR3. This chain uses TRBV18 with TRBJ1-1, with unresolved D. Trimming left V 2 bases short and J 1 base short, with 5 bases between. The germline V gene has CDR1 KGHSH and CDR2 LQKENI. The CDR3 spans 13 residues. The CDR3 sequence: CASSPTGNTEAFF. Written as DNA, the CDR3 is TGTGCCAGCTCACCAACGGGGAACACTGAAGCTTTCTTT.

V usage is TRBV6-1 and J usage is TRBJ2-1; the match to TRBD2 covers 14 bases. Trimming at V came to 6 bases and at J to 7 bases, leaving 5 bases not matched to a gene. The germline V gene has CDR1 MNHNS and CDR2 SASEGT. The CDR3 has 15 residues. CDR3 DNA sequence: TGTGCCAGCAGCCTGGGACTAGCGGGGGAGAATGAGCAGTTCTTC. Its translation: CASSLGLAGENEQFF.

This chain connects TRBV7-2 to TRBJ1-2, with no clear D. There are 15 residues in the CDR3. In germline, CDR1 is SGHTA, CDR2 FQGNSA. V lost 5 bases and J lost 2, with 15 bases in between. The CDR3 region is CASSRIPEGNYGYTF. In DNA, the CDR3 is TGTGCCAGCAGCCGCATCCCCGAAGGGAACTATGGCTACACCTTC. The full variable domain, its missing parts supplied by reference TRBV7-2 and TRBJ1-2, is GAGVSQSPSNKVTEKGKDVELRCDPISGHTALYWYRQSLGQGLEFLIYFQGNSAPDKSGLPSDRFSAERTGGSVSTLTIQRTQQEDSAVYLCASSRIPEGNYGYTFGSGTRLTVV.

The genes are TRBV5-5 and TRBJ2-4; tentatively, D is TRBD1 (6 bases). The CDR3 extends over 15 amino acids. Germline-derived CDR1 and CDR2 are SGHKS and YYEKEE (reference sequence). Trimming left V 5 bases short and J 15 bases short, with 27 bases between. CDR3 amino acids: CASRFAPNIRGALYF. CDR3 coding DNA: TGTGCCAGCAGGTTCGCGCCTAACATCAGGGGCGCTTTGTACTTC.

This chain joins TRBV10-3 and TRBJ1-5; D is unresolved. Per the germline V gene, CDR1 is ENHRY and CDR2 is SYGVKD. CDR3 length equals 14 residues. Trimming cost V 2 bases and J 0 bases, with 5 bases left between them. DNA for the CDR3: TGTGCCATCAGTGAGAACCCTAGCAATCAGCCCCAGCATTTT. It codes for CAISENPSNQPQHF.

This chain uses TRBV7-2 with TRBJ2-1, with D maybe TRBD1 (5 bases). The CDR3 consists of 15 residues. Germline CDR1 SGHTA, CDR2 FQGNSA. The ends were cut back, 5 bases at V and 9 bases at J, with 20 bases in the middle. The CDR3 is CASSLHRTGWGEQFF. The CDR3 nucleotides read TGTGCCAGCAGCCTACACAGGACCGGGTGGGGTGAGCAGTTCTTC.

The rearrangement uses TRBV5-1 and TRBJ2-3, with 11 nucleotides matching TRBD2. Looked up from germline, CDR1 is SGHRS and CDR2 is YFSETQ. There are 15 residues in the CDR3. Losses at the gene ends were 7 bases for V and 2 bases for J; bases not matched to a gene: 6. The CDR3 nucleotides are TGCGCCAGCCTAGGGACTAGCGGCGTCACAGATACGCAGTATTTT. Its translation is CASLGTSGVTDTQYF.

The CDR3 reads CATSLTRDGLPEAFF. The DNA of the CDR3 is TGTGCCACCAGCCTTACCCGGGACGGTCTCCCGGAAGCTTTCTTT. V and J are TRBV15 and TRBJ1-1; tentative D call: TRBD1 (5 bases). V dropped 5 bases and J dropped 8 bases, with 21 bases sitting between them. The CDR3 runs 15 residues. The V gene's germline CDR1 is LNHNV and CDR2 YYDKDF (reference sequence).

This chain joins TRBV2 and TRBJ2-5, with 7 bases aligning to TRBD2. The CDR3 has 14 residues. The trim removed 3 bases at V and 4 bases at J, leaving 5 bases unmatched. In germline, CDR1 is SNHLY, CDR2 FYNNEI. Written as DNA, the CDR3 is TGTGCCAGCAGTGATGGCCCGGGAGGAGAGACCCAGTACTTC. Encoded protein: CASSDGPGGETQYF. Full variable domain (remainder filled in from reference TRBV2 and TRBJ2-5): EPEVTQTPSHQVTQMGQEVILRCVPISNHLYFYWYRQILGQKVEFLVSFYNNEISEKSEIFDDQFSVERPDGSNFTLKIRSTKLEDSAMYFCASSDGPGGETQYFGPGTRLLVL.